The 17 T cell receptor beta chains below were found in one sample sequenced in a study of T-cell memory formation after mild COVID-19. MiXCR, run by TCRdb on the 5' RACE reads, gives a single entry per CDR3 protein. The top ten hold over 9.5% of the sample, which has 210,000 or so distinct CDR3 sequences, around 30% seen once. Sequencing was carried out using PBMCs or a T cell subset sorted from them (not recorded which). These receptors were obtained from an adult woman who had mild COVID-19 (a few samples of this study predate the infection). Cell type and time point are not known.

The chain is built from TRBV18 and TRBJ2-2; D uncertain. This CDR3 comprises 16 residues. Per the germline V gene, CDR1 is KGHSH and CDR2 is LQKENI. V was shortened by 3 bases and J by 1 base, with 12 bases between the two germline ends. CDR3 nucleotide sequence: TGTGCCAGCTCACCGGACCCCGAAATGAACACCGGGGAGCTGTTTTTT. Its protein is CASSPDPEMNTGELFF.

Many counts were recorded for this clonotype. The rearrangement uses TRBV12-3 or TRBV12-4 and TRBJ2-7, with no clear D. The V end lost 4 bases, the J end lost 3 bases, and 22 bases lay between the germline ends. This CDR3 has 17 residues. The CDR3 reads CASSSRPRDSERYEQYF. In DNA form, the CDR3 reads TGTGCCAGCAGTTCCCGACCTCGCGACTCGGAGCGCTACGAGCAGTACTTC.

The chain couples TRBV4-1 to TRBJ2-3; TRBD2 matches at 7 bases. In germline, CDR1 is MGHRA, CDR2 YSYEKL. V shed 1 base, J shed 0 bases, and the junction held 1 base outside the gene matches. CDR3 length equals 15 residues. This CDR3 is CASSQGLASTDTQYF. CDR3 nucleotide sequence: TGCGCCAGCAGCCAAGGACTAGCTAGCACAGATACGCAGTATTTT.

This chain uses TRBV12-3 or TRBV12-4 with TRBJ2-4, with D possibly being TRBD2 (5 bases). The V end lost 5 bases, the J end lost 8 bases, and 16 bases lay between the germline ends. This CDR3 region has 14 residues. CDR3 coding DNA: TGTGCCAGCAGTAAAGCCCCGTACGGGGACATTCAGTACTTC. This translates into CASSKAPYGDIQYF.

The chain has TRBV6-1 and TRBJ1-1, with TRBD1 matching over 8 bases. The CDR3 runs 13 residues. V gave up 10 bases and J gave up 2 bases; unmatched junction bases: 6. Germline CDR1 and CDR2: MNHNS and SASEGT. In DNA, the CDR3 is TGTGCCACTCCTGGACAGGGTAACACTGAAGCTTTCTTT. Encoded protein: CATPGQGNTEAFF.

The V gene is TRBV6-1, the J gene TRBJ1-5; D is unresolved. Germline CDR1 and CDR2: MNHNS and SASEGT. V dropped 4 bases and J dropped 5 bases, with 9 bases sitting between them. This CDR3 region has 13 residues. CDR3 DNA sequence: TGTGCCAGCAGTGTCCTCTGGGATCAGCCCCAGCATTTT. Translated: CASSVLWDQPQHF.

This clonotype was found a few times. This chain links TRBV12-3 or TRBV12-4 with TRBJ1-5; D not resolved. The V and J ends lost 3 bases and 0 bases respectively, with 9 bases between them. CDR3 length: 15 amino acids. The CDR3 DNA reads TGTGCCAGCAGTTTCTCCTTTACTAGCAATCAGCCCCAGCATTTT. Protein sequence: CASSFSFTSNQPQHF.

This clonotype has a handful of counts. The chain combines TRBV5-1 with TRBJ1-6; weak D call: TRBD1 (5 bases). V lost 4 bases, J lost 7 bases, and 18 bases lay in between. Germline CDR1 SGHRS, CDR2 YFSETQ. The CDR3 totals 16 residues. Written as DNA, the CDR3 is TGCGCCAGCAGCCAGAACCGACAGTTGGGGAATTCACCCCTCCACTTT. Its protein product is CASSQNRQLGNSPLHF.

This clonotype has a handful of counts. The J gene is TRBJ2-7, the V gene TRBV6-5; 14 bases match TRBD2. In germline, CDR1 is MNHEY, CDR2 SVGAGI. V lost 2 bases and J lost 0; bases outside the gene matches: 9. This CDR3 spans 19 amino acids. Here the CDR3 reads CASSYRGLAGGYFSYEQYF. In DNA form, the CDR3 reads TGTGCCAGCAGTTACCGCGGACTAGCGGGGGGATACTTCTCCTACGAGCAGTACTTC.

The J gene is TRBJ2-6, the V gene TRBV11-2, with D perhaps matching TRBD1 (5 bases). There are 18 residues in the CDR3. The germline gives CDR1 SGHAT, CDR2 FQNNGV. Between the trimmed V and J ends, which lost 6 bases and 1 base, there was a span of 19 bases. CDR3 in DNA: TGTGCCAGCAGACATGTCCGGTACCAGGGATCTGGGGCCAACGTCCTGACTTTC. Amino acids: CASRHVRYQGSGANVLTF.

CDR3 coding DNA: TGCGCCAGCAGCCAAGAAATGGAAACTAACTATGGCTACACCTTC. Protein sequence: CASSQEMETNYGYTF. The gene calls are TRBV4-1 and TRBJ1-2; D gene uncertain. The CDR3 is 15 amino acids. The germline V gene encodes CDR1 MGHRA and CDR2 YSYEKL. Trimming stripped 0 bases from V and 0 bases from J, with 8 bases between.

This chain links TRBV7-9 with TRBJ2-7, with D perhaps matching TRBD2 (5 bases). Trimming removed 5 bases at V and 4 bases at J, with 12 bases between. The length of the CDR3 is 13 residues. Germline V CDR1 and CDR2: SEHNR, FQNEAQ (reference sequence). CDR3 amino acids: CASSISGAYEQYF. DNA for the CDR3: TGTGCCAGCAGCATAAGCGGCGCATACGAGCAGTACTTC.

This rearrangement joins TRBV5-1 to TRBJ2-2; possible D gene TRBD1, 6 bases. This CDR3 is built from 16 residues. Germline-derived CDR1 and CDR2 are SGHRS and YFSETQ. V shed 3 bases and J shed 1 base, with 13 bases lying between them. CDR3 coding DNA: TGCGCCAGCAGCTCCACAGGGAATCGGAACACCGGGGAGCTGTTTTTT. Translated, it gives CASSSTGNRNTGELFF.

This clonotype has more than one count but fewer than ten. The chain joins TRBV3-1 to TRBJ2-7; 12 positions match TRBD2. This CDR3 is built from 17 residues. The J segment lost 4 bases and the V segment lost 2 bases, leaving 9 bases of the junction unmatched. From germline, CDR1 is LGHDT and CDR2 YNNKEL (reference sequence). The CDR3 sequence is CASSQQPGLAGSYEQYF. CDR3 DNA: TGTGCCAGCAGCCAACAGCCAGGACTAGCGGGATCATACGAGCAGTACTTC.

V and J are TRBV9 and TRBJ2-7; 11 bases fit TRBD2. Losses at the gene ends were 0 bases for V and 3 bases for J; bases not matched to a gene: 5. Germline CDR1 reads SGDLS; CDR2 reads YYNGEE. This CDR3 region has 16 residues. In DNA, the CDR3 is TGTGCCAGCAGCGTAGGACTAGCGGGGACCTACTACGAGCAGTACTTC. Translation: CASSVGLAGTYYEQYF.

This clonotype was detected a few times. The V call is TRBV2, the J call TRBJ2-2; 10 bases are shared with TRBD2. The germline V gene encodes CDR1 SNHLY and CDR2 FYNNEI. J gave up 6 bases and V 10 bases, and 8 bases lay outside the gene matches. This CDR3 has 14 amino acids. The CDR3 region has the DNA TGTGCCACAGCCGGGACTAGCGTTCCCGGGGAGCTGTTTTTT. This encodes CATAGTSVPGELFF.

The chain couples TRBV11-3 to TRBJ2-2; unclear D gene. CDR3 length equals 15 residues. V was shortened by 2 bases and J by 2 bases, with 9 bases between the two germline ends. Germline CDR1 SGHNT, CDR2 YENEEA. CDR3 bases: TGTGCCAGCAGCTTACACTCTAGAAACACCGGGGAGCTGTTTTTT. Its protein is CASSLHSRNTGELFF.